The TCR beta chain under discussion was sequenced for a study of cytomegalovirus exposure and HLA in healthy donors. Study conclusions and caveats: Among TCR beta chains, those listed as cytomegalovirus-associated numbered approximately 150. In vitro data verified a few CMV-associated chains as specific for CMV antigens.

The CDR3 sequence is 14 residues long. Trimming at V came to 2 bases and at J to 3 bases, leaving 2 bases not matched to a gene. Germline values: CDR1 MGHRA, CDR2 YSYEKL. This clone was counted a single time. The antigen is undetermined. Sequencing was performed with immunoSEQ multiplex PCR; in TCRdb, only in-frame clones are kept and a portion is missing. The data show a few hundred thousand clones, 75% to 90% seen once. The sequenced sample was PBMCs. The rearrangement joins TRBV4-1 to TRBJ2-3; 7 nucleotides agree with TRBD1. The receptor comes from a woman aged 18-29 years in good health and CMV-seronegative. The CDR3 DNA reads as TGCGCCAGCAGCCAACCGGGACAGACAGATACGCAGTATTTT. It is translated as CASSQPGQTDTQYF.